The 16 T cell receptor beta chains given below trace back to one sample, sequenced in a study of cytomegalovirus exposure and HLA in healthy donors. PCR primers comprised 60 Vbeta and 13 Jbeta primers. Libraries were prepared by immunoSEQ multiplex PCR; TCRdb keeps only in-frame clonotypes and omits some of them. The sample has around 210,000 clones, 70% to 80% seen once. Sequencing input: PBMCs. These TCRs come from a woman under 40 in good health and CMV-seronegative.

The V call is TRBV27, the J call TRBJ2-7, with TRBD2 matching 8 bases. Per the germline V gene, CDR1 is MNHEY and CDR2 is SMNVEV (reference sequence). The CDR3 totals 14 residues. V lost 8 bases, J lost 2 bases, and 8 bases stayed unmatched. CDR3 sequence reads: CASRPRTSTYEQYF. The CDR3 DNA follows: TGTGCCAGCCGTCCCAGGACTAGCACCTACGAGCAGTACTTC.

This clone was picked up one time. J is TRBJ1-1 and V is TRBV19; possibly TRBD1 for D (5 bases). The germline gives CDR1 LNHDA, CDR2 SQIVND (reference sequence). Trimming stripped 5 bases from V and 6 bases from J, with 22 bases between. The CDR3 loop spans 16 amino acids. The chain's CDR3 is CASSHHSGYSGAEAFF. The CDR3 DNA sequence: TGTGCCAGTAGTCACCACTCAGGGTATAGTGGGGCTGAAGCTTTCTTT.

The rearrangement links TRBV5-6 to TRBJ2-3; D not certain. CDR3 length: 11 amino acids. The germline gives CDR1 SGHDT, CDR2 YYEEEE. Trimming left V 3 bases short and J 6 bases short, with 5 bases between. CDR3 in amino acids: CASSSVDTQYF. The CDR3 DNA reads as TGTGCCAGCAGCTCTGTGGATACGCAGTATTTT.

This chain connects TRBV9 to TRBJ2-2; D not certain. Germline-derived CDR1 and CDR2 are SGDLS and YYNGEE. V was trimmed by 0 bases and J by 3 bases, leaving 9 bases between them. CDR3 size: 15 residues. The CDR3: CASSVASRDTGELFF. CDR3 in DNA: TGTGCCAGCAGCGTAGCCTCCCGAGACACCGGGGAGCTGTTTTTT. Combining the CDR3 with reference TRBV9 and TRBJ2-2 gives the whole variable domain DSGVTQTPKHLITATGQRVTLRCSPRSGDLSVYWYQQSLDQGLQFLIQYYNGEERAKGNILERFSAQQFPDLHSELNLSSLELGDSALYFCASSVASRDTGELFFGEGSRLTVL.

The chain carries TRBV7-6 and TRBJ2-3, with 8 bases fitting TRBD2. The CDR3 consists of 17 residues. The V and J ends lost 0 bases and 2 bases, in that order; junction bases with no gene match: 7. CDR1 SGHVS and CDR2 FNYEAQ come from the germline V gene. As DNA, the CDR3 is TGTGCCAGCAGCTTAGCGTATAGCGGGGCTATCACAGATACGCAGTATTTT. As protein: CASSLAYSGAITDTQYF. Supplemented by reference TRBV7-6 and TRBJ2-3, the full variable domain reads GAGVSQSPRYKVTKRGQDVALRCDPISGHVSLYWYRQALGQGPEFLTYFNYEAQQDKSGLPNDRFSAERPEGSISTLTIQRTEQRDSAMYRCASSLAYSGAITDTQYFGPGTRLTVL.

The chain links TRBV6-1 to TRBJ2-6, with D possibly TRBD1 on 5 matching bases. The CDR3 spans 14 residues. Germline V gene lookup returns CDR1 MNHNS and CDR2 SASEGT. Between the trimmed V and J ends, which lost 5 bases and 0 bases, there was a span of 5 bases. The CDR3 loop reads CASSTGSGANVLTF. The CDR3 DNA reads as TGTGCCAGCAGTACAGGCTCTGGGGCCAACGTCCTGACTTTC.

The gene calls are TRBV5-1 and TRBJ1-1, with a weak D call TRBD1 (5 bases). V was shortened by 4 bases and J by 0 bases, with 10 bases between the two germline ends. The V gene's germline CDR1 is SGHRS and CDR2 YFSETQ. The CDR3 is made up of 14 amino acids. The CDR3 sequence is CASSQPTVNTEAFF. CDR3 nucleotides: TGCGCCAGCAGCCAGCCGACAGTGAACACTGAAGCTTTCTTT.

This chain uses TRBV5-1 with TRBJ2-7, with a tentative D call TRBD2 (5 bases). Trimming took 4 bases from V and 4 from J, leaving 12 bases between them. The CDR3 loop spans 13 amino acids. Germline lookup yields CDR1 SGHRS and CDR2 YFSETQ. The CDR3 here is CASSTGGGYEQYF. The CDR3 bases are TGCGCCAGCAGCACCGGAGGCGGTTACGAGCAGTACTTC. The variable domain in full, with the rest retrieved from reference TRBV5-1 and TRBJ2-7, is KAGVTQTPRYLIKTRGQQVTLSCSPISGHRSVSWYQQTPGQGLQFLFEYFSETQRNKGNFPGRFSGRQFSNSRSEMNVSTLELGDSALYLCASSTGGGYEQYFGPGTRLTVT.

The CDR3 coding sequence is TGTGCCAGCAGTGACCTGACAGGGTGGCGCTACGAGCAGTACTTC. It codes for CASSDLTGWRYEQYF. The rearrangement links TRBV27 to TRBJ2-7; 7 bases map to TRBD1. The V segment lost 5 bases and the J segment 3 bases; nucleotides outside the gene matches: 10. The CDR3 is 15 residues long. CDR1 and CDR2 (germline): MNHEY, SMNVEV (reference sequence).

This clone was counted between two and nine times. The chain employs TRBV29-1 and TRBJ1-1; D remains unclear. CDR3 length equals 11 residues. Trimming stripped 7 bases from V and 1 base from J, with 7 bases between. Germline loops: CDR1 SQVTM, CDR2 ANQGSEA. The DNA of the CDR3 is TGCAGCGCCATAGAGAACACTGAAGCTTTCTTT. Protein product: CSAIENTEAFF.

The chain couples TRBV6-4 to TRBJ2-6; the D gene is possibly TRBD1 (6 bases). V was cut by 3 bases and J by 0 bases, with 9 bases left in between. The CDR3 covers 16 residues. Germline CDR1 reads MRHNA; CDR2 reads SNTAGT. The DNA of the CDR3 is TGTGCCAGCAGTGAAGGGGGTCCCTCTGGGGCCAACGTCCTGACTTTC. Translating it yields CASSEGGPSGANVLTF.

The CDR3 region is CASSVALSETQYF. DNA of the CDR3: TGTGCCAGCAGCGTAGCCCTATCGGAGACCCAGTACTTC. The genes are TRBV9 and TRBJ2-5; the D is unclear. Germline CDR1 SGDLS, CDR2 YYNGEE. Trimming took off 0 bases at V and 5 bases at J, with 8 bases between the two ends. This CDR3 is built from 13 residues.

The V call is TRBV27, the J call TRBJ1-1, with D tentatively TRBD1 (6 bases). The CDR3 contains 13 residues. The germline V gene has CDR1 MNHEY and CDR2 SMNVEV (reference sequence). Trimming stripped 2 bases from V and 4 bases from J, with 8 bases between. CDR3 in amino acids: CASSLDRFTEAFF. In nucleotides, the CDR3 is TGTGCCAGCAGTTTAGACAGGTTCACTGAAGCTTTCTTT.

V gene TRBV7-8 combines with J gene TRBJ2-2; 7 nucleotides align to TRBD1. From germline, CDR1 is SGHVS and CDR2 FQNEAQ. Germline trimming cut 4 bases from V and 3 bases from J; bases unmatched to any gene: 2. The CDR3 runs 14 residues. This CDR3 is CASSYTGDTGELFF. The CDR3 DNA sequence: TGTGCCAGCAGCTATACAGGGGACACCGGGGAGCTGTTTTTT.

The chain couples TRBV7-7 to TRBJ2-5; D call uncertain. With 0 bases removed from V and 9 bases from J, the gap between germline ends came to 11 bases. The germline V gene has CDR1 SSHAT and CDR2 FNYEAQ (reference sequence). The CDR3 length is 13 residues. The CDR3 is CASSLATGWAQYF. The DNA of the CDR3 is TGTGCCAGCAGCTTAGCCACCGGGTGGGCCCAGTACTTC.

J is TRBJ1-2 and V is TRBV2; TRBD1 agrees at 7 bases. CDR1 SNHLY and CDR2 FYNNEI come from the germline V gene. The V and J ends lost 6 bases and 3 bases, in that order; junction bases with no gene match: 10. The CDR3 spans 15 residues. Here the CDR3 reads CASRLRGGGDYGYTF. CDR3 in DNA: TGTGCCAGCAGACTTAGAGGGGGCGGCGACTATGGCTACACCTTC. The full variable domain, rest sourced from reference TRBV2 and TRBJ1-2, is EPEVTQTPSHQVTQMGQEVILRCVPISNHLYFYWYRQILGQKVEFLVSFYNNEISEKSEIFDDQFSVERPDGSNFTLKIRSTKLEDSAMYFCASRLRGGGDYGYTFGSGTRLTVV.